The 10 T cell receptor beta chains in this list originate from one sample, sequenced in a study of T cells in Graves' hyperthyroidism and ophthalmopathy. Regions amplified from RNA transcripts were the TCR beta CDR3 regions. The HTBI primer set was used in a first-round RT-PCR of the TCR CDR3. Each CDR3 protein gets one entry after TCRdb re-called the multiplex PCR reads with MiXCR. The sample contains fewer than 500,000 distinct CDR3 sequences, roughly 13% of which appear only once. The sample was blood. The receptors come from a man aged 30 to 45 with Graves' hyperthyroidism that later progressed to Graves' ophthalmopathy.

This clonotype has a handful of counts. An end of the junction differs from the germline gene, which may be a read error. The rearrangement uses TRBV4-2 and TRBJ1-4, with D possibly being TRBD1 (5 bases). The CDR3 consists of 16 residues. Looked up from germline, CDR1 is LGHNA and CDR2 is YNFKEQ. CDR3 coding DNA: TGTGCCAGCAGGCAAGATTCGGGGGCAACTAATGAAAAACTGTTTTTT. It translates to CASRQDSGATNEKLFF.

This clonotype was counted a few times. The chain carries TRBV7-9 and TRBJ2-3; 7 positions agree with TRBD1. The CDR3 is made up of 22 amino acids. Germline CDR1 reads SEHNR; CDR2 reads FQNEAQ (reference sequence). V lost 5 bases to trimming and J lost 4 bases; unmatched junction nucleotides: 30. The CDR3, as DNA: TGTGCCAGCAGCCCGAGGACAGGACCAAGCACAGATACGCAGTTTAAACCAGATACGCAGTATTTT. It is translated as CASSPRTGPSTDTQFKPDTQYF.

CDR3 in DNA: TGTGCCAGCAGTGAATCCGGGGGCACGGAACCTGAAGCTTTCTTT. As protein: CASSESGGTEPEAFF. The genes are TRBV25-1 and TRBJ1-1, with a weak D call TRBD1 (6 bases). The CDR3 sequence is 15 residues long. Germline V gene lookup returns CDR1 MGHDK and CDR2 SYGVNS. V gave up 1 base and J gave up 6 bases, with 15 bases separating them.

V is TRBV30 and J is TRBJ1-5, with 8 bases lining up with TRBD1. In germline, CDR1 is GTSNPN, CDR2 SVGIG (reference sequence). Trimming at V came to 0 bases and at J to 6 bases, leaving 7 bases not matched to a gene. This CDR3 contains 15 residues. In DNA, the CDR3 is TGTGCCTGGAGTGTAAAGGACAGGGTGTCTCAGCCCCAGCATTTT. Protein sequence: CAWSVKDRVSQPQHF.

This clonotype was recorded a few times. The chain combines TRBV5-6 with TRBJ1-2; D is undetermined. Germline CDR1 is SGHDT and CDR2 is YYEEEE. V was clipped by 0 bases and J by 1 base, with 10 bases between them. The CDR3 runs to 15 residues. CDR3 in DNA: TGTGCCAGCAGCTTGGTGTCCGGGGTTAACTATGGCTACACCTTC. Its translation is CASSLVSGVNYGYTF.

The chain uses TRBV20-1 and TRBJ2-5; possible D gene TRBD2, 5 bases. In germline, CDR1 is DFQATT, CDR2 SNEGSKA (reference sequence). This CDR3 has 11 amino acids. V lost 6 bases to trimming and J lost 5 bases, with 10 bases between them. The CDR3 DNA follows: TGCAGTGCAGGACTGCGGGAGACCCAGTACTTC. Translation gives CSAGLRETQYF.

This chain connects TRBV6-5 to TRBJ2-7; 11 bases align to TRBD2. With V trimmed by 2 bases and J by 3 bases, 9 bases remained unmatched. This CDR3 has 17 amino acids. In germline, CDR1 is MNHEY, CDR2 SVGAGI. The CDR3 protein is CASSYTPGTSGHYEQYF. The CDR3 DNA is TGTGCCAGCAGTTACACCCCGGGGACTAGCGGACACTACGAGCAGTACTTC.

This clonotype has a count of ten or more. The V call is TRBV11-2, the J call TRBJ2-1, with TRBD2 identical over 8 bases. Losses at the gene ends were 5 bases for V and 0 bases for J; bases not matched to a gene: 6. Germline V gene lookup returns CDR1 SGHAT and CDR2 FQNNGV. This CDR3 region has 16 residues. CDR3 sequence reads: CASSPPGGASYNEQFF. CDR3 DNA: TGTGCCAGCAGCCCGCCCGGGGGGGCCTCCTACAATGAGCAGTTCTTC.

The chain uses TRBV5-8 and TRBJ1-3; D perhaps matches TRBD1 (5 bases). Germline V gives CDR1 SGHTS, CDR2 YDEGEE. V lost 4 bases and J lost 7, with 15 bases in between. The CDR3 has 14 residues. As DNA, the CDR3 is TGTGCCAGCAGCCGACAGTGGCTCAAGAACACCATATATTTT. Its translation: CASSRQWLKNTIYF.

In its sample, this clonotype was seen many times. The chain carries TRBV12-3 or TRBV12-4 and TRBJ2-1; 16 bases agree with TRBD2. There are 15 residues in the CDR3. V shed 5 bases, J shed 10 bases, and the junction held 5 bases outside the gene matches. CDR3 bases: TGTGCCAGCAGTAAGGGGACTAGCGGGGGGGACGAGCAGTTCTTC. Protein: CASSKGTSGGDEQFF.